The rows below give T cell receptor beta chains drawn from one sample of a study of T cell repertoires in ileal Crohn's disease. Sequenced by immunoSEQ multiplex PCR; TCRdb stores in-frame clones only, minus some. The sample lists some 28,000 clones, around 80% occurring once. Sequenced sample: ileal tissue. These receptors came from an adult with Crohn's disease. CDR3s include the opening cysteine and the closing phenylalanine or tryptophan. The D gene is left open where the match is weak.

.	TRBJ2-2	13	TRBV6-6	CASVLSRTGELFF	TGTGCCAGCGTACTTTCGAGGACCGGGGAGCTGTTTTTT
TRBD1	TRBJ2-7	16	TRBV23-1	CASSHKPGQGSYEQYF	TGCGCCAGCAGTCACAAACCGGGACAGGGTTCCTACGAGCAGTACTTC
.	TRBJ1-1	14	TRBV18	CASSPGGVNTEAFF	TGTGCCAGCTCACCAGGAGGGGTGAACACTGAAGCTTTCTTT
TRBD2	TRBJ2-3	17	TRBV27	CATRRLAGAGGTDTQYF	TGTGCCACGCGGCGACTAGCGGGGGCGGGGGGCACAGATACGCAGTATTTT
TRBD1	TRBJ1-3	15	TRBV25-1	CASRPTGGFGNTIYF	TGTGCCAGCAGGCCCACAGGGGGCTTCGGAAACACCATATATTTT
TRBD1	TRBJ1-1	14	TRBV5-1	CASSFAGGNTEAFF	TGCGCCAGCAGCTTCGCAGGGGGGAACACTGAAGCTTTCTTT
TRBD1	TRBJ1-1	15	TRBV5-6	CASSYTGTVNTEAFF	TGTGCCAGCAGCTACACCGGGACAGTGAACACTGAAGCTTTCTTT
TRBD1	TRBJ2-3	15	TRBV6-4	CASSERQGPTDTQYF	TGTGCCAGCAGTGAAAGACAGGGTCCTACAGATACGCAGTATTTT
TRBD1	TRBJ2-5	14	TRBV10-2	CASSGSTGKETQYF	TGCGCCAGCAGTGGGTCGACAGGGAAAGAGACCCAGTACTTC
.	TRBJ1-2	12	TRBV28	CASSLSFYGYTF	TGTGCCAGCAGTTTGTCCTTCTATGGCTACACCTTC
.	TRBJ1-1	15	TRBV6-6	CASSWGHPTGTEAFF	TGTGCCAGCAGTTGGGGACACCCGACTGGGACTGAAGCTTTCTTT
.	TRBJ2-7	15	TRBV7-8	CASSPQVGVQVEQYF	TGTGCCAGCAGCCCCCAAGTTGGAGTACAGGTCGAGCAGTACTTC
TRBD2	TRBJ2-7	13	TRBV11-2	CASSFSGVGEQYF	TGTGCCAGCAGCTTTAGCGGGGTAGGCGAGCAGTACTTC
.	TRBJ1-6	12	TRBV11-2	CASSLTGSPLHF	TGTGCCAGCAGTTTGACGGGTTCACCCCTCCACTTT